A single sample is the source of the 10 T cell receptor beta chains below, sequenced in a study of T cells in Graves' hyperthyroidism and ophthalmopathy. TCR beta CDR3 sequences were amplified from RNA transcripts. The HTBI primer set drove a first-round RT-PCR of the TCR CDR3. Each CDR3 protein gets one entry after TCRdb re-called the multiplex PCR reads with MiXCR. The sample holds about 550,000 distinct CDR3 sequences, roughly 20% seen once. Sample: blood. These receptors were taken from a man in his late teens or twenties with Graves' hyperthyroidism.

This clonotype was recorded many times. The chain carries TRBV9 and TRBJ2-7; D might be TRBD1 (6 bases). This CDR3 contains 13 residues. Trimming took off 1 base at V and 6 bases at J, with 11 bases between the two ends. The germline V gene encodes CDR1 SGDLS and CDR2 YYNGEE. DNA of the CDR3: TGTGCCAGCAGCGTATCCCAGGGGACCGAGCAGTACTTC. Its protein is CASSVSQGTEQYF.

This clonotype was seen repeatedly, ten times or more. V and J are TRBV28 and TRBJ1-5; D is ambiguous. V was shortened by 4 bases and J by 0 bases, with 22 bases between the two germline ends. The CDR3 loop spans 19 amino acids. The germline CDR1 and CDR2 sequences are MDHEN and SYDVKM. CDR3 sequence reads: CASSSIGGSLYLSNQPQHF. The CDR3 nucleotides are TGTGCCAGCAGTTCTATAGGCGGGTCTCTTTATCTTAGCAATCAGCCCCAGCATTTT.

This clonotype was recorded many times. The genes are TRBV20-1 and TRBJ1-1; D uncertain. V lost 1 base and J 0 bases, leaving 6 bases between the germline ends. The CDR3 length is 13 residues. The germline V gene has CDR1 DFQATT and CDR2 SNEGSKA (reference sequence). CDR3 coding DNA: TGCAGTGCTAGAGTCCAGGTGAACACTGAAGCTTTCTTT. Translation gives CSARVQVNTEAFF.

V is TRBV7-3 and J is TRBJ1-1; D is possibly TRBD1 (6 bases). Germline V gene data show CDR1 as SGHTA and CDR2 as FQGTGA. V was clipped by 3 bases and J by 6 bases, with 11 bases between them. The CDR3 has 13 amino acids. DNA for the CDR3: TGTGCCAGCAGCTTCACAGGGTTAGCTGAAGCTTTCTTT. Encoded protein: CASSFTGLAEAFF. Variable domain in full (rest from reference TRBV7-3 and TRBJ1-1): GAGVSQTPSNKVTEKGKYVELRCDPISGHTALYWYRQSLGQGPEFLIYFQGTGAADDSGLPNDRFFAVRPEGSVSTLKIQRTERGDSAVYLCASSFTGLAEAFFGQGTRLTVV.

This clonotype was recorded at least ten times. The gene calls are TRBV12-3 or TRBV12-4 and TRBJ1-1; D perhaps matches TRBD1 (6 bases). The V end was cut by 4 bases, the J end by 0 bases, with 12 bases between. The CDR3 is 15 amino acids. Here the CDR3 DNA reads TGTGCCAGCAGTTCCGGACAGACCATGAACACTGAAGCTTTCTTT. Translating it yields CASSSGQTMNTEAFF.

This clonotype occurred many times. V gene TRBV6-5 combines with J gene TRBJ2-5, with 7 bases matching TRBD1. The CDR3 has 13 amino acids. The trim removed 7 bases at V and 5 bases at J, leaving 7 bases unmatched. Looked up from germline, CDR1 is MNHEY and CDR2 is SVGAGI. The CDR3 loop reads CASTRQGSETQYF. The CDR3 nucleotides are TGTGCCAGCACTCGACAGGGATCCGAGACCCAGTACTTC.

This clonotype was seen ten or more times. The V and J genes are TRBV12-3 or TRBV12-4 and TRBJ1-1; D might be TRBD1 (5 bases). V lost 5 bases to trimming and J lost 6 bases, with 13 bases between them. The CDR3 contains 13 residues. In DNA, the CDR3 is TGTGCCAGCAGTCTACGACAGAGGGCTGAAGCTTTCTTT. It is translated as CASSLRQRAEAFF.

This clonotype was recorded many times. V gene TRBV28 combines with J gene TRBJ2-2; D may match TRBD1 or TRBD2 (5 bases each). The germline CDR1 and CDR2 sequences are MDHEN and SYDVKM. The CDR3 contains 15 residues. Between the trimmed V and J ends, which lost 7 bases and 1 base, there was a span of 13 bases. As DNA, the CDR3 is TGTGCCAGCACCCCCGGGACGAAGAACACCGGGGAGCTGTTTTTT. As protein: CASTPGTKNTGELFF.

The chain employs TRBV6-1 and TRBJ2-7; the D gene is possibly TRBD2 (5 bases). Germline CDR1 MNHNS, CDR2 SASEGT. Trimming removed 3 bases from V and 0 bases from J, with 9 bases in between. The length of the CDR3 is 14 residues. CDR3 coding DNA: TGTGCCAGCAGTGAGGCGGGCACCTCCTACGAGCAGTACTTC. Translating gives CASSEAGTSYEQYF.

V and J are TRBV19 and TRBJ1-5; TRBD1 aligns across 9 bases. The trim removed 6 bases at V and 5 bases at J, leaving 8 bases unmatched. There are 15 residues in the CDR3. Germline V CDR1 and CDR2: LNHDA, SQIVND (reference sequence). CDR3 sequence: CASRAGTGSHQPQHF. CDR3 sequence (DNA): TGTGCCAGTAGAGCCGGGACAGGGTCCCATCAGCCCCAGCATTTT. Full variable domain (remainder filled in from reference TRBV19 and TRBJ1-5): DGGITQSPKYLFRKEGQNVTLSCEQNLNHDAMYWYRQDPGQGLRLIYYSQIVNDFQKGDIAEGYSVSREKKESFPLTVTSAQKNPTAFYLCASRAGTGSHQPQHFGDGTRLSIL.